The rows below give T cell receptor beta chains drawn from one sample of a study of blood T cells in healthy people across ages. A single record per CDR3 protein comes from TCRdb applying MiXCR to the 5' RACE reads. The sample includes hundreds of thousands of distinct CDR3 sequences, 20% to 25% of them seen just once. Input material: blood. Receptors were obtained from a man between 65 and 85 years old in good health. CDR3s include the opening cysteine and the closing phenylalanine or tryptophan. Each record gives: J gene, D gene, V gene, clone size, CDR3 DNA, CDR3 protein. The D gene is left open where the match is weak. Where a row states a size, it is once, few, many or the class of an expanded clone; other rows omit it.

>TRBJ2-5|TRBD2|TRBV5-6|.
TGTGCCAGCACCTCCGGTCCGGGACTAGCGGGAGGGTACCAAGAGACCCAGTACTTC
CASTSGPGLAGGYQETQYF
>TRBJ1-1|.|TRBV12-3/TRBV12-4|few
TGTGCCAGCAGTTTGGCAGGGAGGGATACTGAAGCTTTCTTT
CASSLAGRDTEAFF
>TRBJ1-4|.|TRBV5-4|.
TGTGCCAGCAGCTCAACGGGGGGCGGGAGTGAAAAACTGTTTTTT
CASSSTGGGSEKLFF
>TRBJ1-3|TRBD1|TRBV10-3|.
TGTGCCATCAGCACCGGGACAGGGGGCTCCAGCTCTGGAAACACCATATATTTT
CAISTGTGGSSSGNTIYF
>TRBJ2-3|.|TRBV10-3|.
TGTGCCATCAGGGGGGACACAGATACGCAGTATTTT
CAIRGDTDTQYF
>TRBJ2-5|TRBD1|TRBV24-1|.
TGTGCCACCAGTGATCCCCGGACAGGGCAAAAAGAGACCCAGTACTTC
CATSDPRTGQKETQYF
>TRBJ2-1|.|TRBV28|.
TGTGCCAGCAGTTTAGGAAGGGTTGCAGGTGAGCAGTTCTTC
CASSLGRVAGEQFF
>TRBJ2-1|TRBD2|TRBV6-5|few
TGTGCCAGCAGTTACCGAAGGACTAGCGGGAGGGAGGGTGAGCAGTTCTTC
CASSYRRTSGREGEQFF
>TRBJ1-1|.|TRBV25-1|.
TGTGCCAGCAGTGAATCGATGAACACTGAAGCTTTCTTT
CASSESMNTEAFF
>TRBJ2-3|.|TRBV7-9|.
TGTGCCAGCAGCGCGTTGAATGAGGGTACGCAGTATTTT
CASSALNEGTQYF
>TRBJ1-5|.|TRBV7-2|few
TGTGCCAGCAGTCAAGACAATCAGCCCCAGCATTTT
CASSQDNQPQHF
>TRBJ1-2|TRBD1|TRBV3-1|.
TGTGCCAGCAGCCAGTTGACAGGGGACGGCTACACCTTC
CASSQLTGDGYTF
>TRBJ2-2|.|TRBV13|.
TGTGCCAGAAGCTCTACCGACCGGACCGTAGGGACCGGGGAGCTGTTTTTT
CARSSTDRTVGTGELFF
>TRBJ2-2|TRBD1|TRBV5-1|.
TGCGCCAGCAGCTTGGAGGACAGGGCCACCGGGGAGCTGTTTTTT
CASSLEDRATGELFF
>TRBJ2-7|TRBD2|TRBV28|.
TGTGCCAGCAATTTACTAACTAGCGGCTACGAGCAGTACTTC
CASNLLTSGYEQYF
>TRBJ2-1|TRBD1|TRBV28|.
TGTGCCAGCAGTTTACAGGACAGGGCGGATGAGCAGTTCTTC
CASSLQDRADEQFF
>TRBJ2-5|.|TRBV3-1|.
TGTGCCAGCAGCCTCGGACTAGGGGGAGAGACCCAGTACTTC
CASSLGLGGETQYF
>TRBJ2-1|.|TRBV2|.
TGTGCCAGCAGTGAAGGAGGGGATGAGCAGTTCTTC
CASSEGGDEQFF
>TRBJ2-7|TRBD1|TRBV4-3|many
TGCGCCAGCAGCCAAGAGAGGCAGGGGGCTTACGAGCAGTACTTC
CASSQERQGAYEQYF
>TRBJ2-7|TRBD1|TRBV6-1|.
TGTGCCAGCAGTGACCCAGACAGGGTACTCTACGAGCAGTACTTC
CASSDPDRVLYEQYF
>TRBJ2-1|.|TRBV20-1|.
TGCAGTGCTACAGCGGCACAAAATAGGAATGAGCAGTTCTTC
CSATAAQNRNEQFF
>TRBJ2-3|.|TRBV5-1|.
TGCGCCAGCAGCTCCCTTAGCGGAGGCACAGATACGCAGTATTTT
CASSSLSGGTDTQYF
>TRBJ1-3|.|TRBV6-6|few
TGTGCCAGCAGTCTCTCTACGGTTACCTCTGGAAACACCATATATTTT
CASSLSTVTSGNTIYF
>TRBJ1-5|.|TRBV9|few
TGTGCCAGCAGCCCCAGGGACGGAAGCAATCAGCCCCAGCATTTT
CASSPRDGSNQPQHF
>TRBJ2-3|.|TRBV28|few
TGTGCCAGCGAGGACAGCACAGATACGCAGTATTTT
CASEDSTDTQYF
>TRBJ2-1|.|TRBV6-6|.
TGTGCCCTCGAACGGAGAGGAGTCAATGAGCAGTTCTTC
CALERRGVNEQFF
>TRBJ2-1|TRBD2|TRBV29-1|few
TGCAGCGTTGCGGTAGCGGGAGGAGGCAATGAGCAGTTCTTC
CSVAVAGGGNEQFF
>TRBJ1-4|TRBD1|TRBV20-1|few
TGCAGTGCTAGACCCGGGACAGGGTCGGAAAAACTGTTTTTT
CSARPGTGSEKLFF
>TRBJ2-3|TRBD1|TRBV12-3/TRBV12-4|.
TGTGCCAGCAGGCCCCCGACACAGGGGATGAGGACAGATACGCAGTATTTT
CASRPPTQGMRTDTQYF
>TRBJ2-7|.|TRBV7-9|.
TGTGCCAGCAACCGGGTCCCCTACGAGCAGTACTTC
CASNRVPYEQYF
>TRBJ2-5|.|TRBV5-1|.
TGCGCCAGCAGGTCGGAGGTAGAGACCCAGTACTTC
CASRSEVETQYF
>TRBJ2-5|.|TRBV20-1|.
TGCAGCGCCACTCAATCCGGGACACTGTACCAAGAGACCCAGTACTTC
CSATQSGTLYQETQYF
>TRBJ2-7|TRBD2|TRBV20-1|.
TGCAGTGCTTTGAGTCTAGCGGGTGCCTACGAGCAGTACTTC
CSALSLAGAYEQYF
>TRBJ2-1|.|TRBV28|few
TGTGCCAGCACCGCAGGTGGGCCGCGGCACAATGAGCAGTTCTTC
CASTAGGPRHNEQFF
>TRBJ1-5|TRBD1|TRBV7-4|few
TGTGCCAGCAGCCCGGGACAGTTAAATAGCAATCAGCCCCAGCATTTT
CASSPGQLNSNQPQHF
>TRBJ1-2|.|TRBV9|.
TGTGCCAGCAGCGTAGCATCGGGGAACGGCTATGGCTACACCTTC
CASSVASGNGYGYTF
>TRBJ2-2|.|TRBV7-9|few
TGTGCCAGCAGCACGGCGAGGGAGCTGTTTTTT
CASSTARELFF
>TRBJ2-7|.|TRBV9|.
TGTGCCAGCAGCGTAGCGGGGGCGCTGAACGAGCAGTACTTC
CASSVAGALNEQYF